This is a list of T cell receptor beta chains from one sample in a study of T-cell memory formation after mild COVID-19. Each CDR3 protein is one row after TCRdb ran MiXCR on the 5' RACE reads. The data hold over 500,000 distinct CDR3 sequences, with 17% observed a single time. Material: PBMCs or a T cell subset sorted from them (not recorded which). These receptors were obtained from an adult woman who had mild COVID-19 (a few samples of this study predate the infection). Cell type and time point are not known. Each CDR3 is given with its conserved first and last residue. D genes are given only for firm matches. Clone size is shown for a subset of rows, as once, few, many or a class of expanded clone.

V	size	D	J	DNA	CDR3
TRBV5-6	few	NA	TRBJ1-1	TGTGCCAGCACCGAGACAGATCGTAACACTGAAGCTTTCTTT	CASTETDRNTEAFF
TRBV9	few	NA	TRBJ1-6	TGTGCCAGCAGCGTAGCTCCGGGAACTATGAATTCACCCCTCCACTTT	CASSVAPGTMNSPLHF
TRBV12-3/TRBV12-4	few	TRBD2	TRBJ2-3	TGTGCCAGCAGTTTAAGTCTAGCGGACTACACAGATACGCAGTATTTT	CASSLSLADYTDTQYF
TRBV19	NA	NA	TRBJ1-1	TGTGCCAGTAGTAAGAGCGACCTTAACACTGAAGCTTTCTTT	CASSKSDLNTEAFF
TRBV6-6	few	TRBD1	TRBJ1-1	TGTGCCAGCAGTTACCTCCGGGCAGGGGGAGTAGTGAACACTGAAGCTTTCTTT	CASSYLRAGGVVNTEAFF
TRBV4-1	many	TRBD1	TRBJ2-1	TGCGCCAGCAGCCAAGAGCCAGGACAGGCAACCTCCTACAATGAGCAGTTCTTC	CASSQEPGQATSYNEQFF
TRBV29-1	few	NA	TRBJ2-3	TGCAGCGTTGACGGGAACACAGATACGCAGTATTTT	CSVDGNTDTQYF
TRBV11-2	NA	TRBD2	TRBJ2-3	TGTGCCAGCAGCTTAGATGGGAGCGGGGGGTACACAGATACGCAGTATTTT	CASSLDGSGGYTDTQYF
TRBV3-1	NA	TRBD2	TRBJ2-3	TGTGCCAGCACCATTTATTCCGGGACTAGCGGGGGGGCCGGTCCGCAGTATTTT	CASTIYSGTSGGAGPQYF
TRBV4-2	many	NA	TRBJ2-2	TGTGCCAGCAGCCAAGATGGGGCGTCGAGGGGAAGGAACACCGGGGAGCTGTTTTTT	CASSQDGASRGRNTGELFF
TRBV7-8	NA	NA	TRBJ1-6	TGTGCCATCAGCTTAGTTCTGGACTCACCCCTCCACTTT	CAISLVLDSPLHF
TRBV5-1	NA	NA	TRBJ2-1	TGCGCCAGCAGCTTGCCGATCGGACTTGCGGGTGAGCAGTTCTTC	CASSLPIGLAGEQFF
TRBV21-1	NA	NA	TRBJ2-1	TGTGCCAGCAGCAAACTGCGAGGGGACTCCTACAATGAGCAGTTCTTC	CASSKLRGDSYNEQFF
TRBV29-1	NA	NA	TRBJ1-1	TGCAGCGTAGCGGTCCAGCTGAACACTGAAGCTTTCTTT	CSVAVQLNTEAFF
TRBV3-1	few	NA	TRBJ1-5	TGTGCCAGCAGCCTGAACGGGAACCAGCCCCAGCATTTT	CASSLNGNQPQHF
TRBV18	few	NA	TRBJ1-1	TGTGCCAGCTCACCACTCGAGGGTTCAGCCGGAAAGAACACTGAAGCTTTCTTT	CASSPLEGSAGKNTEAFF
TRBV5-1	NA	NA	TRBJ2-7	TGCGCCAGCAGCTGGAGGCGGGACGGATCCTACGAGCAGTACTTC	CASSWRRDGSYEQYF
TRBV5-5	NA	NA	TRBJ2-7	TGTGCCAGCAGCTTGGGGCCTGGAGCGGGCCGACTCATCGGCTACGAGCAGTACTTC	CASSLGPGAGRLIGYEQYF
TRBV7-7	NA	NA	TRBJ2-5	TGTGCCAGCAGCTTAGTGGGGGGCACCCAAGAGACCCAGTACTTC	CASSLVGGTQETQYF
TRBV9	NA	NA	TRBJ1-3	TGTGCCAGCAGCGTAGATGGGGCGACCATATATTTT	CASSVDGATIYF
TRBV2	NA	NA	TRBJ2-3	TGTGCCAGCAGTGTATCCAGGGGAGGCACAGATACGCAGTATTTT	CASSVSRGGTDTQYF
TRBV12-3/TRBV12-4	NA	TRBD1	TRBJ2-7	TGTGCCAGCAGGCCCAACAGGGGAGACGAGCAGTACTTC	CASRPNRGDEQYF
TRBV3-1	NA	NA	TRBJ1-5	TGTGCCAGCAGCCAAGCAGAGATCAATCAGCCCCAGCATTTT	CASSQAEINQPQHF
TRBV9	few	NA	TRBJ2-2	TGTGCCAGCAGGTCGAGCACCGGGGAGCTGTTTTTT	CASRSSTGELFF
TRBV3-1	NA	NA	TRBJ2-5	TGTGCCAGCCTCAACCGGGACTCACAAGAGACCCAGTACTTC	CASLNRDSQETQYF
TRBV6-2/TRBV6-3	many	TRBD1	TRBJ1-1	TGTGCCAGCAGTCTTGGGACAGGGTCGGCTGAAGCTTTCTTT	CASSLGTGSAEAFF
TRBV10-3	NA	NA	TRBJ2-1	TGTGCCATCAGTGAGAAGCCTAGCAATGAGCAGTTCTTC	CAISEKPSNEQFF
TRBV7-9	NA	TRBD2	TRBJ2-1	TGTGCCAGCAGCTTAGCCTGGTCTAGCGGGGGCAATGAGCAGTTCTTC	CASSLAWSSGGNEQFF
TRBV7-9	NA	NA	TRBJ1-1	TGTGCCAGCAGACCGGACAGTCGTCGGGCTTTCTTT	CASRPDSRRAFF
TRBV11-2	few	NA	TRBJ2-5	TGTGCCAGCAGCTCGCGTGACTCGTACCAAGAGACCCAGTACTTC	CASSSRDSYQETQYF
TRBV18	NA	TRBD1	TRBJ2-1	TGTGCCAGCTCACCAACCCCGGGACAGGGCTACAATGAGCAGTTCTTC	CASSPTPGQGYNEQFF
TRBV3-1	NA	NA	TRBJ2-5	TGTGCCAGCAGCCAATACAGGGATCAAGAGACCCAGTACTTC	CASSQYRDQETQYF
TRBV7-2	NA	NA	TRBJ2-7	TGTGCCAGCAGCTTAGGGCCGACCAACGAGCAGTACTTC	CASSLGPTNEQYF
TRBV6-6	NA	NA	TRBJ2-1	TGTGCCAGTCTCCGGGACTTCAATGAGCAGTTCTTC	CASLRDFNEQFF
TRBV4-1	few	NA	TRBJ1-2	TGCGCCAGCAGCCGATCAGGGGACTATGGCTACACCTTC	CASSRSGDYGYTF
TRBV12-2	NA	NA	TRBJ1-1	TGTGCAAGTCGCTTAGAGCCGGCACTGTTCGGAACGGACACTGAAGCTTTCTTT	CASRLEPALFGTDTEAFF
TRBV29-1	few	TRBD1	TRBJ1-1	TGCAGCGACCAGGGGGCGGACACTGAAGCTTTCTTT	CSDQGADTEAFF
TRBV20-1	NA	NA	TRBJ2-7	TGCAGTGCTCCGGGACTCGCGTACGAGCAGTACTTC	CSAPGLAYEQYF
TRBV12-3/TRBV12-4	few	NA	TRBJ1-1	TGTGCCAGCAGCGACCCAGGCAGGAACACTGAAGCTTTCTTT	CASSDPGRNTEAFF
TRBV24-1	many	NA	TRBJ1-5	TGTGCCACCAGTGATTCCTCGGTGGACAATAGCAATCAGCCCCAGCATTTT	CATSDSSVDNSNQPQHF
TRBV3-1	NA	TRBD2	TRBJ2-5	TGTGCCAGCACCCACCGGGGGGGGTCCCAAGAGACCCAGTACTTC	CASTHRGGSQETQYF
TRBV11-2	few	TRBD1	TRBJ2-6	TGTGCCAGCAGCTCCGACCCGGGACAGCCTCCCTCTGGGGCCAACGTCCTGACTTTC	CASSSDPGQPPSGANVLTF
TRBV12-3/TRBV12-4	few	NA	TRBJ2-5	TGTGCCAGCAGTCGCAGGCGTGGTCAGGGGGGAGAGACCCAGTACTTC	CASSRRRGQGGETQYF
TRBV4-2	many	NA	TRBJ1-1	TGTGCCAGCAGCCAATGGAACACTGAAGCTTTCTTT	CASSQWNTEAFF
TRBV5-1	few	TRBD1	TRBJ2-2	TGCGCCAGCAGCCCCGGACAGGGATGGCCCGGGGAGCTGTTTTTT	CASSPGQGWPGELFF
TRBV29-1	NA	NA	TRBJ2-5	TGCAGCGTGGGGGATGGCACCTCGTTGGGAGAGACCCAGTACTTC	CSVGDGTSLGETQYF
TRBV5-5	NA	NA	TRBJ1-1	TGTGCCAGCAGCCGAGGCGGTGTGGACACTGAAGCTTTCTTT	CASSRGGVDTEAFF
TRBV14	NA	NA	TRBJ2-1	TGTGCCAGCAGCCCCCTGGGGAACGGGATGGGGAATGAGCAGTTCTTC	CASSPLGNGMGNEQFF
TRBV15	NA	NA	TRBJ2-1	TGTGCCACCATGGTCCAGGGGCTGATTGGTGAGCAGTTCTTC	CATMVQGLIGEQFF
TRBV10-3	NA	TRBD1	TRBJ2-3	TGTGCCATCAGTGAACGGGGGACAGGGGCCGGGGCAGATACGCAGTATTTT	CAISERGTGAGADTQYF
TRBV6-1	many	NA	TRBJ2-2	TGCGCCAGCAGCGGGACAGGGAACACCGGGGAGCTGTTTTTT	CASSGTGNTGELFF
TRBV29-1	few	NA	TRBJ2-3	TGCAGCGTTGGGGGCGACACAGATACGCAGTATTTT	CSVGGDTDTQYF
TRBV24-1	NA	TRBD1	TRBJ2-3	TGTGCCACCAGTGACCCGGACAGGGTACATGATACGCAGTATTTT	CATSDPDRVHDTQYF
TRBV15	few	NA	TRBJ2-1	TGTGCCACCACCCGAGGAGGGGCGGGGTACAATGAGCAGTTCTTC	CATTRGGAGYNEQFF
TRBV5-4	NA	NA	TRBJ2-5	TGTGCCAGCAGCTTCGAAGCGCTGTTCCAAGAGACCCAGTACTTC	CASSFEALFQETQYF
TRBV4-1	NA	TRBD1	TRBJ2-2	TGCGCCAGCAGCCAGACAGGGGCCAACACCGGGGAGCTGTTTTTT	CASSQTGANTGELFF
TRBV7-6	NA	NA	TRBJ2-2	TGTGCCAGCAGCTTAGGTACCAGGGGGGAGCTGTTTTTT	CASSLGTRGELFF
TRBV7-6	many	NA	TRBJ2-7	TGTGCCAGCAGCCCGCTCTCCGGGGGGACAGCTTACGAGCAGTACTTC	CASSPLSGGTAYEQYF